This paragraph reports one T cell receptor (beta chain). Produced via immunoSEQ multiplex PCR; TCRdb's table is partial and in-frame only. The profile shows 150,000 or so clones, approximately 82% of them singletons. The sample belongs to a study of blood T cell repertoires in COVID-19. The wider study: Samples taken during acute and convalescent COVID-19 were collected in the United States, Italy and Spain.

This CDR3 has 15 residues. Germline CDR1 is MGHRA and CDR2 is YSYEKL. V was shortened by 4 bases and J by 2 bases, with 15 bases between the two germline ends. The chain couples TRBV4-1 to TRBJ2-7, with a weak D call TRBD2 (6 bases). The source material was peripheral blood. The TCR sequence derives from a human donor with acute or convalescent COVID-19. The donor label of this sample is uncertain. CDR3 bases: TGCGCCAGCAGCCCAGGGAGCGGGTGGGCCTACGAGCAGTACTTC. Its protein product is CASSPGSGWAYEQYF.